Following are 10 T cell receptor beta chains from one sample sequenced in a study of cytomegalovirus exposure and HLA in healthy donors. The data were produced by immunoSEQ multiplex PCR, yet TCRdb's version contains in-frame clones alone and is incomplete. There are 59,000 or so clones in the sample; roughly nine tenths occur only once, and about 15% lies in the top ten. Source material: PBMCs. Source of these receptors: a woman between 18 and 29 years old in good health and CMV-seronegative.

With respect to this clone: A single base separates this from a much larger clone, so it may be a read error. The chain combines TRBV6-7 with TRBJ2-2, with TRBD2 as a possible D gene (5 bases). TRBV6-7 is identified as an open reading frame with a role that is uncertain. The V end was cut by 5 bases, the J end by 2 bases, with 6 bases between. CDR3 size: 13 residues. The DNA of the CDR3 is TGTGCCAGCAGTGCTAGCAACACCGGGGAGCTGTTTTTT. Its protein product is CASSASNTGELFF.

V gene TRBV4-3 combines with J gene TRBJ2-4; unclear D gene. The germline V and J ends were trimmed by 4 bases and 0 bases, with 7 bases remaining between them. This CDR3 is 14 amino acids long. CDR1 is LGHNA and CDR2 is YSLEER in the germline V gene. CDR3 loop: CASSLRLAKNIQYF. CDR3 sequence (DNA): TGCGCCAGCAGCCTCAGACTAGCCAAAAACATTCAGTACTTC.

This rearrangement joins TRBV14 to TRBJ1-2; maybe TRBD1 (6 bases). V lost 3 bases and J 3 bases, leaving 20 bases between the germline ends. CDR3 length: 17 residues. The germline gives CDR1 SGHDN, CDR2 FVKESK. The CDR3 DNA is TGTGCCAGCAGCCAGGAGGACAGTCGCCCGCCCCACTATGGCTACACCTTC. Its protein is CASSQEDSRPPHYGYTF.

The gene calls are TRBV19 and TRBJ1-4, with TRBD1 as a possible D gene (6 bases). CDR3 length equals 16 residues. The V and J ends lost 3 bases and 4 bases respectively, with 15 bases between them. Germline CDR1 LNHDA, CDR2 SQIVND (reference sequence). The CDR3 sequence is CASSMGRDNINEKLFF. In nucleotides, the CDR3 is TGTGCCAGTAGTATGGGACGGGACAACATTAATGAAAAACTGTTTTTT.

The rearrangement links TRBV19 to TRBJ2-1; 9 nucleotides agree with TRBD2. The V and J ends lost 2 bases and 8 bases, in that order; junction bases with no gene match: 7. Germline lookup yields CDR1 LNHDA and CDR2 SQIVND (reference sequence). This CDR3 has 15 residues. The CDR3 bases are TGTGCCAGTAGTATAATGGCGGGAGGGCCCCATGAGCAGTTCTTC. As protein: CASSIMAGGPHEQFF.

The chain employs TRBV2 and TRBJ1-2, with D tentatively TRBD1 (5 bases). Germline CDR1 reads SNHLY; CDR2 reads FYNNEI. The CDR3 is 15 amino acids. Trimming took 4 bases from V and 0 from J, leaving 12 bases between them. The CDR3: CASSAMGHSNYGYTF. In DNA form, the CDR3 reads TGTGCCAGCAGTGCAATGGGGCATTCTAACTATGGCTACACCTTC.

The genes are TRBV6-5 and TRBJ1-2, with D possibly matching TRBD1 (5 bases). CDR3 length: 16 residues. Trimming took off 0 bases at V and 7 bases at J, with 18 bases between the two ends. CDR1 is MNHEY, CDR2 SVGAGI, per germline. The CDR3 region has the DNA TGTGCCAGCAGTTACTCGATGCAGGGAACCCCTCTTGGCTACACCTTC. As protein: CASSYSMQGTPLGYTF.

The chain has TRBV29-1 and TRBJ2-7; 7 bases map to TRBD2. Germline V gene data show CDR1 as SQVTM and CDR2 as ANQGSEA. V was clipped by 0 bases and J by 3 bases; unmatched bases: 5. The CDR3 length is 14 residues. The CDR3, as DNA: TGCAGCGTTGAAGATCGCGGGGGTGTCTACGAGCAGTACTTC. It is translated as CSVEDRGGVYEQYF.

The rearrangement joins TRBV29-1 to TRBJ2-3; 10 nucleotides line up with TRBD2. Trimming removed 4 bases from V and 8 bases from J; junction bases left unmatched: 3. Germline lookup yields CDR1 SQVTM and CDR2 ANQGSEA. The CDR3 runs to 12 residues. The CDR3 region is CSVGPSGGTQYF. In DNA form, the CDR3 reads TGCAGCGTTGGTCCTAGCGGGGGTACGCAGTATTTT.

The chain combines TRBV11-3 with TRBJ2-7; 8 nucleotides line up with TRBD1. CDR3 length: 17 residues. Trimming cost V 0 bases and J 7 bases; bases outside gene matches: 14. The V gene's germline CDR1 is SGHNT and CDR2 YENEEA. The CDR3, as DNA: TGTGCCAGCAGCTTAGAACCCCCGGGACAGGTCCCTGTGGAGCAGTACTTC. It translates to CASSLEPPGQVPVEQYF.